The present T cell receptor beta chain was sequenced within a study of blood T cell repertoires in COVID-19. Study-wide context: T cells, B-cell-depleted T cells, or PBMCs supplied cDNA or gDNA.

Per the study methods: Nucleated cell counts were estimated from reference gene primer amplification. Some clones are missing from TCRdb's copy, which holds only in-frame ones; the method was immunoSEQ multiplex PCR. D and trimming come from the DNA, and the V and J calls and clone size come from that table. The table lists 250,000 to 350,000 clones, 88% of them singletons, with about 11% in the top ten. V gave up 8 bases and J gave up 4 bases; unmatched junction bases: 2. The CDR3 contains 14 residues. From germline, CDR1 is SNHLY and CDR2 FYNNEI. During active infection, Seattle patients enrolled and were then monitored through disease.

V gene TRBV2 combines with J gene TRBJ2-3; TRBD2 matches 14 bases. The origin of this receptor is a woman in her 30s with COVID-19, enrolled during active disease. The sample taken for sequencing was peripheral blood. The CDR3 nucleotides read TGTGCCAGCGGGACTAGCGGGAGAGCAGATACGCAGTATTTT. It codes for CASGTSGRADTQYF.